This T cell receptor (beta chain) derives from a study of regulatory T cells in long-lasting Graves disease. General study findings and limits: TRBV28 was favored in persistent disease, as were TRBJ1-2 and TRBJ2-5.

Germline V lookup: CDR1 MNHEY, CDR2 SVGEGT. This CDR3 has 12 amino acids. Trimming removed 6 bases at V and 3 bases at J, with 6 bases between. Both iRepertoire HTBI primers and Arm-PCR of CDR3 regions were used to build the TCR beta libraries. TCRdb reprocessed the multiplex PCR reads via MiXCR and lists one record per CDR3 protein. The profile shows about 470,000 distinct CDR3 sequences, 20% to 25% of them singletons. As for this clonotype: Its specificity is not known.

The time point: persistent/refractory GD, antithyroid drugs over 5 years with positive TRAb. The TCR library was prepared using RNA isolated from PBMCs. This specimen consisted of peripheral blood mononuclear cells (PBMCs), obtained when the disease was refractory, from a patient treated with antithyroid drugs. The sequence was obtained from a female donor with Graves disease. The chain combines TRBV6-2 or TRBV6-3 with TRBJ2-1; unclear D gene. The CDR3 sequence: CASRKDYNEQFF. The DNA of the CDR3 is TGTGCCAGCAGAAAGGACTACAATGAGCAGTTCTTC.